This record covers a single T cell receptor (beta chain). Its antigen target is currently unknown. Within one base of it there is no much larger clone, and no base qualities were kept. The treatment or condition label for this specimen denotes: roughly 20 received Ad26.COV2.S at low or high dose, single or two shots; a few received placebo; per-sample allocation not given. Repertoires of vaccine and placebo recipients were sequenced from samples collected on day 63 after the first injection. In Cohort 1b, some 25 adults aged 18-55 years were enrolled at a single site in Boston, USA, between 29 July and 7 August 2020. Ad26.COV2.S was a replication-incompetent adenovirus type 26 vector that expressed a prefusion-stabilized SARS-CoV-2 spike protein derived from the original Wuhan strain. Trimming costs V 1 base and J 5 bases, and their ends lie 12 bases apart. The CDR3 measures 15 amino acids from cysteine to phenylalanine. Only the CDR3 part of the read is kept: 45 bases, read in frame from the first base. The germline V gene gives CDR1 as SGHTA and CDR2 as FQGNSA.

The sample belongs to a study of Ad26.COV2.S vaccination and SARS-CoV-2 variants (dated by TCRdb to the early 2020s). Describing the broader study: Donors in the vaccine arm were drawn from COV1001, a phase I-IIa trial of Ad26.COV2.S in healthy adults that was multicentre, randomized, double-blind and placebo-controlled. Ad26.COV2.S was given intramuscularly at 5x10^10 or 1x10^11 viral particles, as a single shot or as two shots 56 days apart. TCRbeta repertoire sequencing was used to assess the specificity and breadth of SARS-CoV-2-reactive T cell receptors after Ad26.COV2.S vaccination. A total of roughly 32 samples were included in the TCR-sequenced set, comprising about 20 Ad26.COV2.S vaccine recipients, 5 placebo recipients and 8 SARS-CoV-2 convalescent individuals. Participants in the trial were split at random into five groups of five each, receiving low-dose or high-dose Ad26.COV2.S once or twice, or else placebo on both occasions. Throughout the experiments and outcome assessment, investigators stayed blinded to trial group allocation.

TCRbeta CDR3 regions were sequenced with the immunoSEQ Assay. After extraction, genomic DNA underwent amplification by bias-controlled multiplex PCR, followed by high-throughput sequencing. In the source study's methods: To quantify the absolute abundance of each unique TCRbeta CDR3 region, sequences were collapsed and filtered. T cell fraction was estimated by normalizing TCRbeta template counts to usable DNA, which was measured by amplifying reference genes present in all nucleated cells. Repertoire TCRs were annotated as SARS-CoV-2-specific by exact matching of V gene, CDR3 amino acid sequence and J gene to a known reactive TCR set. The reference SARS-CoV-2 TCR set came from MIRA and was filtered for enrichment in COVID-19-positive ImmuneCODE repertoires, removing public or cross-reactive TCRs. Based on the MIRA antigens, annotated TCRs were further analysed at the level of specific ORF or position within ORF. Depth was the summed frequency of annotated unique rearrangements, while breadth was defined as annotated unique rearrangements over total unique productive rearrangements. Two-sided Wilcoxon rank-sum tests were used to compare TCR breadth between groups. What TCRdb holds here is the immuneACCESS table cut down to in-frame rearrangements. Part of the clones is not present; checked against another copy, under half of the missing clones reflect an unresolved V gene, and the others are unexplained. V and J calls and clone size are as listed in that table; D and trimming were resolved from the DNA. This sample is represented by some 290,000 clones; around 84% of them were singletons. The ten largest make up approximately 2% of the sample.

On the study overall, not on this receptor specifically: Compared with placebo recipients, Ad26.COV2.S recipients showed higher spike-specific TCR breadth (P = 0.0014). The study was not powered for comparison of responses between vaccine doses or regimens. The authors noted that the TCR breadth and depth analyses may have underestimated total T cell responses. Comparable non-spike TCR breadth was observed between vaccine and placebo recipients, consistent with only spike being contained in the vaccine. Substantial breadth of spike-specific CD8+ and CD4+ T cell responses was reported after vaccination.

The chain was built from TRBV7-2 and TRBJ1-5; the D gene lacks a confident call. The origin of this receptor is a person between 18 and 65 years old who received the Ad26.COV2.S COVID-19 vaccine or a placebo. This material consisted of peripheral blood, taken in a trial of Ad26.COV2.S vaccine versus placebo. CDR3 sequence: CASSLDHGEDQPQHF. The DNA is as follows: TGTGCCAGCAGCTTAGACCATGGGGAAGATCAGCCCCAGCATTTT.